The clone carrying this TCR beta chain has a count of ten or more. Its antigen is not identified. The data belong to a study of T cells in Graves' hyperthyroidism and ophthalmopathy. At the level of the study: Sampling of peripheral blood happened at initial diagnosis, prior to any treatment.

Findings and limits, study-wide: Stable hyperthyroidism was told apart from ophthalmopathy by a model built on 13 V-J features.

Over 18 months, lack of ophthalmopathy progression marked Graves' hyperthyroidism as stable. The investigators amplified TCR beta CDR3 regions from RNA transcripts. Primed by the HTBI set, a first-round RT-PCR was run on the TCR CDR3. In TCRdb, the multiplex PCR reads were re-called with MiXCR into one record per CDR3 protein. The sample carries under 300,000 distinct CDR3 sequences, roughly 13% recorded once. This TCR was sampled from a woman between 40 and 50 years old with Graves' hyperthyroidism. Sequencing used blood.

For the CDR3, the DNA is TGTGCCAGCAGCCCTAGGACCTGGAACACCGGGGAGCTGTTTTTT. This translates into CASSPRTWNTGELFF. V is TRBV28 and J is TRBJ2-2; D remains ambiguous. CDR3 length: 15 residues. CDR1 MDHEN and CDR2 SYDVKM come from the germline V gene. Trimming took off 6 bases at V and 1 base at J, with 12 bases between the two ends.